A single sample gave rise to the 11 T cell receptor beta chains below, sequenced in a study of PD-L1 blockade in urothelial cancer. Time point given: peripheral blood 6 weeks after treatment start. Sequenced by immunoSEQ multiplex PCR; TCRdb stores in-frame clones only, minus some. The profile covers around 100,000 clones, with approximately 90% appearing a single time and approximately 3.5% taken by the ten largest. The sequencing used PBMCs, collected around atezolizumab (anti-PD-L1) treatment. The receptors come from a man aged 60 to 69 with urothelial cancer.

The chain joins TRBV7-9 to TRBJ1-5, with TRBD1 matching over 9 bases. J was trimmed by 4 bases and V by 2 bases; bases with no gene match: 6. Per germline, CDR1 SEHNR and CDR2 FQNEAQ (reference sequence). This CDR3 is built from 16 residues. The CDR3 nucleotides read TGTGCCAGCAGCTTAAGGACAGGGGATGGGAATCAGCCCCAGCATTTT. Protein sequence: CASSLRTGDGNQPQHF.

V is TRBV7-2 and J is TRBJ1-1; 10 nucleotides agree with TRBD1. The CDR3 covers 14 residues. Trimming took 5 bases from V and 4 from J; bases not matched to a gene: 4. CDR1 and CDR2 from the germline V gene are SGHTA and FQGNSA. The CDR3 bases are TGTGCCAGCAGCGGGCGGACAGGGGGCACTGAAGCTTTCTTT. Protein: CASSGRTGGTEAFF. The full variable domain, rest sourced from reference TRBV7-2 and TRBJ1-1, is GAGVSQSPSNKVTEKGKDVELRCDPISGHTALYWYRQSLGQGLEFLIYFQGNSAPDKSGLPSDRFSAERTGGSVSTLTIQRTQQEDSAVYLCASSGRTGGTEAFFGQGTRLTVV.

The chain couples TRBV7-3 to TRBJ2-1, with TRBD1 matching 7 bases. The CDR3 is 20 amino acids. The V gene's germline CDR1 is SGHTA and CDR2 FQGTGA. V was clipped by 5 bases and J by 1 base; unmatched bases: 20. CDR3 DNA: TGTGCCAGCAGCCCGTACCGGGACAGTCTTGCGAAGGGATCCTACAATGAGCAGTTCTTC. It specifies CASSPYRDSLAKGSYNEQFF.

The rearrangement joins TRBV2 to TRBJ1-5; 8 bases are a match to TRBD1. V was pared by 6 bases and J by 3 bases, with 7 bases of the junction left unmatched. There are 15 residues in the CDR3. CDR1 is SNHLY, CDR2 FYNNEI, per germline. The CDR3 spells CASRDRGPPNQPQHF. Written as DNA, the CDR3 is TGTGCCAGCAGAGACAGGGGCCCCCCCAATCAGCCCCAGCATTTT.

On this clone: The junction differs from germline at one of its ends, possibly a read error. The V call is TRBV2, the J call TRBJ2-7, with D tentatively TRBD2 (5 bases). Germline V gives CDR1 SNHLY, CDR2 FYNNEI. There are 15 residues in the CDR3. The CDR3 is CASTEGRTSLYEQYF. Written as DNA, the CDR3 is TGTGCCAGCACTGAAGGACGAACTAGTCTCTACGAGCAGTACTTC. The full variable domain, in which reference TRBV2 and TRBJ2-7 provide the parts outside the CDR3, is EPEVTQTPSHQVTQMGQEVILRCVPISNHLYFYWYRQILGQKVEFLVSFYNNEISEKSEIFDDQFSVERPDGSNFTLKIRSTKLEDSAMYFCASTEGRTSLYEQYFGPGTRLTVT.

CDR3 nucleotide sequence: TGCGCCAGCAGCCAAGAACTAGTGAGTGGAAACACCATATATTTT. Protein product: CASSQELVSGNTIYF. The chain uses TRBV4-3 and TRBJ1-3; D is uncertain. V gave up 0 bases and J gave up 3 bases, with 9 bases separating them. Germline V gives CDR1 LGHNA, CDR2 YSLEER. The CDR3 covers 15 residues.

V is TRBV10-3 and J is TRBJ2-5; 7 bases match TRBD2. The junction had 4 bases not matched to a gene; V was cut back by 10 bases and J by 5 bases. This CDR3 contains 11 residues. CDR1 and CDR2 from the germline V gene are ENHRY and SYGVKD. The CDR3 DNA sequence: TGTGCCACCGGTAGCGGGGAGACCCAGTACTTC. Translation gives CATGSGETQYF.

The gene calls are TRBV28 and TRBJ2-1; no definite D call. Germline V CDR1 and CDR2: MDHEN, SYDVKM. The CDR3 is made up of 16 amino acids. V was trimmed by 6 bases and J by 1 base, leaving 16 bases between them. The CDR3 protein is CASRSSQATSYNEQFF. CDR3 DNA: TGTGCCAGCAGGTCATCCCAAGCGACTTCCTACAATGAGCAGTTCTTC.

The chain uses TRBV5-1 and TRBJ2-6, with TRBD1 matching 9 bases. From germline, CDR1 is SGHRS and CDR2 YFSETQ. The CDR3 has 17 amino acids. V shed 4 bases, J shed 0 bases, and the junction held 5 bases outside the gene matches. CDR3 in amino acids: CASSRTGDNSGANVLTF. The CDR3, as DNA: TGCGCCAGCAGCAGGACAGGGGACAACTCTGGGGCCAACGTCCTGACTTTC.

The chain joins TRBV9 to TRBJ2-7; 9 bases are shared with TRBD1. V shed 4 bases, J shed 4 bases, and the junction held 6 bases outside the gene matches. Germline V lookup: CDR1 SGDLS, CDR2 YYNGEE. CDR3 size: 14 residues. The CDR3 loop is CASSQGQGVYEQYF. The CDR3 DNA reads TGTGCCAGCAGCCAGGGACAGGGAGTTTACGAGCAGTACTTC.

The V and J genes are TRBV6-1 and TRBJ2-2; perhaps TRBD1 as D (6 bases). The CDR3 loop spans 14 amino acids. V was trimmed by 9 bases and J by 3 bases, leaving 14 bases between them. Germline V gene lookup returns CDR1 MNHNS and CDR2 SASEGT. Here the CDR3 DNA reads TGTGCCAGTAACAGGGAAGCGGACACCGGGGAGCTGTTTTTT. Its protein is CASNREADTGELFF.